The T cell receptor beta chain described here comes from a study of shared clonotypes between healthy human individuals. The study ran the assay at deep level. Only in-frame clones appear in the TCRdb table, and some are missing; sequencing was by immunoSEQ multiplex PCR. The sample yields 450,000 to 600,000 clones, 79% seen once. CDR1 and CDR2 from the germline V gene are LNHDA and SQIVND (reference sequence). The CDR3 contains 14 residues. Trimming removed 6 bases at V and 2 bases at J, with 13 bases between. Study findings and constraints: Clonotype sharing levels among donors were expected to vary with sequencing depth.

Remarks on this clone: Its specificity is unknown.

The V and J genes are TRBV19 and TRBJ1-1, with D maybe TRBD1 (6 bases). Sequencing was carried out using PBMCs. This sequence originates from a woman aged 40-49 years in good health. Some clones in this sample may be carry-over from other donors' samples. CDR3 protein: CASSFLGGNTEAFF. The CDR3 DNA is TGTGCCAGTAGCTTCTTAGGGGGAAACACTGAAGCTTTCTTT. The full variable domain, rest sourced from reference TRBV19 and TRBJ1-1, is DGGITQSPKYLFRKEGQNVTLSCEQNLNHDAMYWYRQDPGQGLRLIYYSQIVNDFQKGDIAEGYSVSREKKESFPLTVTSAQKNPTAFYLCASSFLGGNTEAFFGQGTRLTVV.